This TCR beta chain was sequenced in a study of shared clonotypes between healthy human individuals. Overall study results and limits: Donor scarcity curtailed the genetic and exposure-history diversity represented herein.

Replicate PCRs were loaded with approximately 300 ng DNA from unsorted PBMC, around 30,000 T cell genomes. The repertoire was sequenced with immunoSEQ multiplex PCR; TCRdb's copy has only in-frame clones and lacks some. The sample has about 520,000 clones; about 84% are singletons. Healthy adults negative for HIV, lacking recent acute infections or vaccinations, served as donors. Unsorted samples, those not sorted, used 75 million to 90 million PBMCs for genomic DNA. CDR1 is SGHKS and CDR2 is YYEKEE in the germline V gene (reference sequence). V was pared by 4 bases and J by 8 bases, with 16 bases between. CDR3 length: 14 amino acids. In regard to this clone: What it binds is unknown.

V gene TRBV5-5 combines with J gene TRBJ1-3, with D hard to call. Sequenced sample: PBMCs. The sequence came from a woman aged 40-49 years in good health. Some clones in this sample may be carry-over from other donors' samples. The CDR3 region has the DNA TGTGCCAGCAGCCCAAGCATCGGGGAGTACACCATATATTTT. Translating gives CASSPSIGEYTIYF.